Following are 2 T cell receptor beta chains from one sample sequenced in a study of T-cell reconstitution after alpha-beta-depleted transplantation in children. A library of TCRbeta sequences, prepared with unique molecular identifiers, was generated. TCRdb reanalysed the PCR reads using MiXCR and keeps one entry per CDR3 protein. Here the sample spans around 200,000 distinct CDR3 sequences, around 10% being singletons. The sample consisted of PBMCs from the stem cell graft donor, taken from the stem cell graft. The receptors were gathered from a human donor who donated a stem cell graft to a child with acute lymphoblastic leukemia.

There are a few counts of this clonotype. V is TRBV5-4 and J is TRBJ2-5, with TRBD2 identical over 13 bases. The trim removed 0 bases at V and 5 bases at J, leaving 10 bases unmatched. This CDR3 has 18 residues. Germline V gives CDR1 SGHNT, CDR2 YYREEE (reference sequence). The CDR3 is CASSLGRTSGGSAETQYF. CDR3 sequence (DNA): TGTGCCAGCAGCTTGGGACGGACTAGCGGGGGCTCCGCGGAGACCCAGTACTTC.

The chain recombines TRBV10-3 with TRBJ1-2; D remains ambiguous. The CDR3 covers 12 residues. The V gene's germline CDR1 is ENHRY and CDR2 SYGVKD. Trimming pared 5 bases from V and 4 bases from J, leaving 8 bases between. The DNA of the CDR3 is TGTGCCATCAGTTGGGATGGCTATGGCTACACCTTC. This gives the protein CAISWDGYGYTF.